This T cell receptor beta chain was identified in a study of post-analysis software for immune sequencing data. Notes on the study in general: Patients used a few TRBV segments, including TRBV5-6, TRBV5-1 and TRBV20-1, more often than controls.

This clonotype was recorded only once. Its specificity is unknown. Germline V gene lookup returns CDR1 SNHLY and CDR2 FYNNEI. Deletions cut 6 bases from V and 7 bases from J, with 15 bases between. This CDR3 is built from 13 residues. Built from TCR beta cDNA, the libraries had unique molecular identifiers in them. MiXCR, applied by TCRdb to the PCR reads, yields one record per CDR3 protein. This sample has approximately 770,000 distinct CDR3 sequences, with roughly 46% found just once. The TCR comes from a girl aged 5-17 years with multiple sclerosis. The sequencing input was blood. The gene calls are TRBV2 and TRBJ1-2; D may be TRBD1 (5 bases). Here the CDR3 reads CASSSGAVLGYTF. The CDR3 DNA follows: TGTGCCAGCAGCTCCGGGGCGGTCCTTGGCTACACCTTC.